One and the same sample provided the 16 T cell receptor beta chains below, sequenced in a study of T cell responses to AZD1222 COVID-19 vaccine. Measured with immunoSEQ multiplex PCR; TCRdb has only the in-frame clones, and not every one. Here the sample spans over 60,000 clones, around 86% being singletons. The input for sequencing was peripheral blood, taken on day 0 of AZD1222 vaccination. The receptors come from an adult in good health.

This sequence joins TRBV11-3 and TRBJ2-3; no clear D gene. The V and J ends lost 8 bases and 1 base respectively, with 10 bases between them. Germline V lookup: CDR1 SGHNT, CDR2 YENEEA. The CDR3 spans 13 residues. Here the CDR3 reads CASRPSGTDTQYF. The CDR3, as DNA: TGTGCCAGCCGTCCTAGTGGCACAGATACGCAGTATTTT.

The chain employs TRBV15 and TRBJ2-5; either TRBD1 or TRBD2 may fit D (6 bases each). This CDR3 region has 15 residues. From germline, CDR1 is LNHNV and CDR2 YYDKDF (reference sequence). The germline V and J ends were trimmed by 3 bases and 5 bases, with 16 bases remaining between them. The CDR3 here is CATSSGGQGAETQYF. The CDR3 DNA reads TGTGCCACCAGCAGTGGGGGGCAGGGTGCGGAGACCCAGTACTTC.

The V gene is TRBV18, the J gene TRBJ1-6; the D is unclear. The CDR3 covers 14 residues. Germline V CDR1 and CDR2: KGHSH, LQKENI. V lost 0 bases and J lost 7, with 7 bases in between. This chain's CDR3 is CASSPPYPNSPLHF. The CDR3 DNA reads as TGTGCCAGCTCACCACCGTATCCGAATTCACCCCTCCACTTT.

The chain links TRBV11-2 to TRBJ2-2; D perhaps matches TRBD2 (5 bases). Germline V gene data show CDR1 as SGHAT and CDR2 as FQNNGV. Trimming cost V 1 base and J 4 bases, with 13 bases left between them. CDR3 length: 16 residues. As DNA, the CDR3 is TGTGCCAGCAGCTTAGTAAGCGCGGGCGGCACCGGGGAGCTGTTTTTT. It is translated as CASSLVSAGGTGELFF.

V and J are TRBV29-1 and TRBJ1-1; D gene ambiguous. CDR3 size: 13 residues. Germline V CDR1 and CDR2: SQVTM, ANQGSEA. The germline V and J ends were trimmed by 6 bases and 8 bases, with 19 bases remaining between them. CDR3 amino acids: CSVRRQLAVEAFF. As DNA, the CDR3 is TGCAGCGTCCGAAGGCAGTTGGCAGTAGAAGCTTTCTTT. The full variable domain, in which reference TRBV29-1 and TRBJ1-1 provide the parts outside the CDR3, is SAVISQKPSRDICQRGTSLTIQCQVDSQVTMMFWYRQQPGQSLTLIATANQGSEATYESGFVIDKFPISRPNLTFSTLTVSNMSPEDSSIYLCSVRRQLAVEAFFGQGTRLTVV.

The chain joins TRBV9 to TRBJ2-1; 7 nucleotides agree with TRBD2. The V segment lost 4 bases and the J segment 7 bases; nucleotides outside the gene matches: 8. CDR3 length: 14 residues. Germline lookup yields CDR1 SGDLS and CDR2 YYNGEE. Here the CDR3 DNA reads TGTGCCAGCAGCCTAGTCAGTAGCGGGAATGAGCAGTTCTTC. Translation gives CASSLVSSGNEQFF.

This chain uses TRBV6-2 or TRBV6-3 with TRBJ1-1; D remains unclear. Germline CDR1 is MNHEY and CDR2 is SVGEGT. The CDR3 extends over 13 amino acids. Trimming removed 4 bases from V and 1 base from J, with 7 bases in between. CDR3 amino acids: CASSSNKNTEAFF. CDR3 nucleotides: TGTGCCAGCAGTTCCAACAAGAACACTGAAGCTTTCTTT.

The chain links TRBV4-1 to TRBJ2-2, with D perhaps TRBD1 (6 bases). CDR1 MGHRA and CDR2 YSYEKL come from the germline V gene. The V end lost 2 bases, the J end lost 3 bases, and 16 bases lay between the germline ends. CDR3 length: 17 residues. CDR3 residues: CASSQRFRDTDTGELFF. The CDR3 region has the DNA TGCGCCAGCAGCCAAAGGTTCCGGGACACCGACACCGGGGAGCTGTTTTTT.

The DNA for the CDR3 is TGCGCCAGCAGCCAATTTCCGACAGGGCCTTCACCCCTCCACTTT. Its translation: CASSQFPTGPSPLHF. V and J are TRBV4-1 and TRBJ1-6; TRBD1 matches 7 bases. Germline trimming cut 2 bases from V and 9 bases from J; bases unmatched to any gene: 7. Looked up from germline, CDR1 is MGHRA and CDR2 is YSYEKL. The CDR3 runs to 15 residues.

The chain uses TRBV25-1 and TRBJ1-6; the D is unclear. Trimming removed 3 bases at V and 14 bases at J, with 20 bases between. Germline lookup yields CDR1 MGHDK and CDR2 SYGVNS. The CDR3 runs to 15 residues. Here the CDR3 DNA reads TGTGCCAGCAGTGACAACACCAATACCGACACGGCCCTCCACTTT. Protein: CASSDNTNTDTALHF. Supplemented by reference TRBV25-1 and TRBJ1-6, the full variable domain reads EADIYQTPRYLVIGTGKKITLECSQTMGHDKMYWYQQDPGMELHLIHYSYGVNSTEKGDLSSESTVSRIRTEHFPLTLESARPSHTSQYLCASSDNTNTDTALHFGNGTRLTVT.

This clone was seen just once. The gene calls are TRBV3-1 (or the pseudogene TRBV3-2) and TRBJ1-2, with 7 bases matching TRBD1. The CDR3 is 13 amino acids. Trimming removed 5 bases from V and 7 bases from J; junction bases left unmatched: 7. Germline values: CDR1 LGHDT, CDR2 YNNKEL (reference sequence). The CDR3 region is CASSSTGRSGYTF. The CDR3 DNA follows: TGTGCCAGCAGCTCGACAGGGAGGAGTGGCTACACCTTC.

This chain uses TRBV10-3 with TRBJ2-5; 8 bases match TRBD1. The J segment lost 4 bases and the V segment lost 5 bases, leaving 3 bases of the junction unmatched. This CDR3 has 13 residues. The germline gives CDR1 ENHRY, CDR2 SYGVKD. The CDR3, as DNA: TGTGCCATCAGTACCCAGGGGGCAGAGACCCAGTACTTC. Encoded protein: CAISTQGAETQYF.

The chain uses TRBV5-4 and TRBJ1-1; D is possibly TRBD1 (6 bases). The CDR3 length is 13 residues. CDR1 is SGHNT, CDR2 YYREEE, per germline (reference sequence). Trimming stripped 9 bases from V and 2 bases from J, with 14 bases between. The CDR3 loop reads CATGYRENTEAFF. CDR3 bases: TGTGCCACTGGCTACAGGGAAAACACTGAAGCTTTCTTT.

The gene calls are TRBV5-8 and TRBJ1-1; 7 positions match TRBD1. Germline CDR1 SGHTS, CDR2 YDEGEE. This CDR3 contains 16 residues. The V gene end was trimmed by 0 bases and the J gene end by 2 bases; junction bases not matched to a gene: 7. The CDR3 DNA reads TGTGCCAGCAGCTTGGGGACAGGAAACATTAACACTGAAGCTTTCTTT. This gives the protein CASSLGTGNINTEAFF.

This chain connects TRBV3-1 (or the pseudogene TRBV3-2) to TRBJ1-3; possible D gene TRBD1, 5 bases. The length of the CDR3 is 15 residues. In germline, CDR1 is LGHDT, CDR2 YNNKEL (reference sequence). V was clipped by 1 base and J by 2 bases, with 9 bases between them. CDR3 protein: CASSQGGGTGNTIYF. The CDR3 DNA is TGTGCCAGCAGCCAAGGTGGGGGAACTGGAAACACCATATATTTT.

V usage is TRBV2 and J usage is TRBJ1-1; D is unresolved. CDR3 length equals 15 residues. Trimming stripped 7 bases from V and 0 bases from J, with 15 bases between. Germline V gene data show CDR1 as SNHLY and CDR2 as FYNNEI. CDR3 sequence: CASTTLGGMNTEAFF. The CDR3 nucleotides are TGTGCCAGCACCACACTCGGCGGTATGAACACTGAAGCTTTCTTT.